The present T cell receptor beta chain was sequenced within a study of beta chain features in type 1 diabetes. Study as a whole: Across every sample, about 100 million sorted cells were examined in total. Notes on the study in general: Among all four CD4+ subsets, Type 1 diabetes patients had TCRB CDR3s that were moderately but significantly shorter. Over-representation of high TCR-expressing cells was a possible consequence of cDNA sequencing.

The CDR3 extends over 16 amino acids. Sorting based on CD45RO/CCR7/CD25/CD127/CD95/CD27 separated CD4+ naive, central memory, regulatory and stem cell-like memory cells. This clone was found a few times. As yet, its antigen is unknown. The sequenced template was cDNA made from the entire isolated RNA. Repertoires were generated with immunoSEQ multiplex PCR, while TCRdb's copy carries only in-frame clones and drops some. The sample yields 150,000 or so clones, roughly 10% seen once. This clonotype was obtained from a woman in her forties in good health. The sample taken for sequencing was central memory CD4+ T cells from blood. The rearrangement links TRBV21-1 to TRBJ1-5. TRBV21-1 is annotated as a pseudogene. CDR3 sequence (DNA): TGTGCCACCACCCCGACTGAGGCGGATAGCAATCAGCCCCAGCATTTT. The encoded protein is CATTPTEADSNQPQHF.